This TCR beta chain is from a study of CD8 T cells in Susac syndrome. The RNA input was about 0.5 to 1 ug, and it was reverse transcribed with random hexamers. TCRdb itself ran the immunoSEQ multiplex PCR reads through MiXCR, one entry per CDR3 protein. The sample carries roughly 130,000 distinct CDR3 sequences, approximately 95% recorded once. Germline CDR1 SEHNR, CDR2 FQNEAQ (reference sequence). The CDR3 contains 13 residues. Trimming shortened V by 10 bases and J by 2 bases, and 12 bases separated the two germline ends. The source is a human donor with multiple sclerosis. The sample comprised CD4+ T cells from PBMCs. The gene calls are TRBV7-9 and TRBJ1-5; D is perhaps TRBD1 (6 bases). The CDR3 here is CATQGDGNQPQHF. The CDR3 DNA reads TGTGCCACACAGGGCGATGGCAATCAGCCCCAGCATTTT.